What follows describes a single T cell receptor beta chain. Its antigen is still unknown. Both TCRalpha and TCRbeta cDNA were subjected to two nested PCRs lasting about 17 and 10 cycles. TCRdb re-called the 5' RACE reads and shows each CDR3 protein once, DNA omitted. The sample includes roughly 150,000 distinct CDR3 sequences. CDR3 size: 16 residues. CDR1 is SGHKS, CDR2 YYEKEE, per germline (reference sequence). The data stem from a study of monozygotic twins with inflammatory bowel disease. Study conclusions and caveats: TCRbeta inverse Simpson diversity was decreased in IBD patients versus healthy co-twins.

The chain has TRBV5-5 and TRBJ2-2; TCRdb names TRBD2, which stays unverified in the absence of DNA. The sequenced material came from blood. The origin of this receptor is a human donor with ulcerative colitis or Crohn's disease, or a healthy co-twin of an affected twin (not recorded which). The CDR3 here is CASSPGTSGLTGELFF.